What follows are 21 T cell receptor beta chains derived from one specimen sequenced in a study of blood T cell repertoires in COVID-19. The data were produced by immunoSEQ multiplex PCR, yet TCRdb's version contains in-frame clones alone and is incomplete. The data hold about 310,000 clones, with roughly 90% observed a single time. The sample consisted of PBMCs or T cells enriched from blood (not recorded which). Receptors originate from a woman between 35 and 50 years old who had recovered from COVID-19.

V usage is TRBV19 and J usage is TRBJ1-5; no clear D gene. Trimming cost V 5 bases and J 4 bases, with 6 bases left between them. CDR3 size: 12 residues. The germline CDR1 and CDR2 sequences are LNHDA and SQIVND (reference sequence). The chain's CDR3 is CASSPANQPQHF. The CDR3 DNA reads as TGTGCCAGTAGTCCTGCGAATCAGCCCCAGCATTTT.

The chain couples TRBV2 to TRBJ2-5; D gene ambiguous. V lost 2 bases and J 0 bases, leaving 7 bases between the germline ends. Germline CDR1 is SNHLY and CDR2 is FYNNEI. CDR3 length: 14 residues. In DNA, the CDR3 is TGTGCCAGCAGTGAACTACAGAACCAAGAGACCCAGTACTTC. Amino acids: CASSELQNQETQYF.

This clone was seen only once. The chain uses TRBV20-1 and TRBJ2-7; 9 positions agree with TRBD1. After removal of 5 bases from V and 9 bases from J, the junction contained 14 bases not matched to a gene. The CDR3 consists of 14 residues. The germline CDR1 and CDR2 sequences are DFQATT and SNEGSKA (reference sequence). The CDR3 loop reads CSAGGTGTLVGQYF. CDR3 DNA sequence: TGCAGTGCTGGTGGGACAGGGACGTTGGTAGGGCAGTACTTC.

As DNA, the CDR3 is TGCGCCAGCAGCCAAGATGGATCAGGGGGGAATTCACCCCTCCACTTT. Its protein product is CASSQDGSGGNSPLHF. The J gene is TRBJ1-6, the V gene TRBV4-3, with 7 bases lining up with TRBD1. Per the germline V gene, CDR1 is LGHNA and CDR2 is YSLEER. This CDR3 is 16 amino acids long. V lost 0 bases, J lost 7 bases, and 6 bases stayed unmatched.

The chain uses TRBV9 and TRBJ1-1, with 7 bases lining up with TRBD1. The J segment lost 2 bases and the V segment lost 4 bases, leaving 11 bases of the junction unmatched. There are 16 residues in the CDR3. Germline V gene lookup returns CDR1 SGDLS and CDR2 YYNGEE. CDR3 in amino acids: CASSPNLYRGNTEAFF. In nucleotides, the CDR3 is TGTGCCAGCAGCCCCAACCTCTACAGGGGAAACACTGAAGCTTTCTTT.

The chain uses TRBV9 and TRBJ2-3; 8 nucleotides line up with TRBD2. This CDR3 comprises 14 residues. V lost 4 bases, J lost 4 bases, and 5 bases stayed unmatched. Germline V lookup: CDR1 SGDLS, CDR2 YYNGEE. The CDR3 loop reads CASSSGSWSDTQYF. The CDR3 nucleotides read TGTGCCAGCAGCAGCGGGAGTTGGTCAGATACGCAGTATTTT.

The chain joins TRBV7-2 to TRBJ2-1; 7 nucleotides align to TRBD2. This CDR3 contains 14 residues. The V gene end was trimmed by 3 bases and the J gene end by 4 bases; junction bases not matched to a gene: 3. Per the germline V gene, CDR1 is SGHTA and CDR2 is FQGNSA. The CDR3 protein is CASSFDGGYNEQFF. The CDR3 DNA reads TGTGCCAGCAGCTTTGACGGGGGGTACAATGAGCAGTTCTTC.

V and J are TRBV5-5 and TRBJ2-5, with D possibly TRBD1 on 6 matching bases. The V gene lost 2 bases and the J gene lost 3 bases, with 14 bases spanning the gap. Germline V gives CDR1 SGHKS, CDR2 YYEKEE (reference sequence). The CDR3 loop spans 15 amino acids. CDR3 loop: CASSLQGWDKETQYF. Written as DNA, the CDR3 is TGTGCCAGCAGCTTACAGGGCTGGGACAAAGAGACCCAGTACTTC.

Here the CDR3 DNA reads TGTGCCAGCTTAGCGTTGAGGGCGTCCCCTGAAAAACTGTTTTTT. The encoded protein is CASLALRASPEKLFF. V is TRBV2 and J is TRBJ1-4; D is unresolved. The germline CDR1 and CDR2 sequences are SNHLY and FYNNEI. The V and J ends lost 8 bases and 7 bases respectively, with 20 bases between them. This CDR3 has 15 amino acids.

This clone was picked up one time. V and J are TRBV2 and TRBJ2-3, with 7 positions matching TRBD2. CDR3 size: 15 residues. Germline assignment: CDR1 SNHLY and CDR2 FYNNEI. V dropped 2 bases and J dropped 1; count of bases not matched to a gene: 3. The CDR3 DNA sequence: TGTGCCAGCAGTGAAAGGCTAGCGGGCACAGATACGCAGTATTTT. Its protein product is CASSERLAGTDTQYF.

This clone has only one observation. This chain links TRBV27 with TRBJ2-1, with D possibly matching TRBD2 (5 bases). CDR3 length equals 14 residues. In germline, CDR1 is MNHEY, CDR2 SMNVEV (reference sequence). V shed 2 bases and J shed 11 bases, with 16 bases lying between them. CDR3 protein: CASSLLPAGPQQFF. CDR3 nucleotides: TGTGCCAGCAGTTTACTTCCGGCGGGTCCCCAGCAGTTCTTC.

This clone came up a few times. This rearrangement joins TRBV7-3 to TRBJ2-1; 8 positions agree with TRBD2. Germline values: CDR1 SGHTA, CDR2 FQGTGA. This CDR3 region has 15 residues. J lost 2 bases, V lost 5 bases, and 5 bases had no gene match. Here the CDR3 DNA reads TGTGCCAGCAGCCCGACTAGCGCTGCCTACAATGAGCAGTTCTTC. It encodes CASSPTSAAYNEQFF.

The rearrangement links TRBV12-5 to TRBJ2-1; tentatively, D is TRBD2 (5 bases). From germline, CDR1 is LGHNT and CDR2 FRNRAP. Trimming cost V 1 base and J 4 bases, with 11 bases left between them. The CDR3 covers 15 residues. The CDR3 region has the DNA TGTGCTAGTGGTTTGGGGACTGTTAGTTACAATGAGCAGTTCTTC. Residues: CASGLGTVSYNEQFF. Supplemented by reference TRBV12-5 and TRBJ2-1, the full variable domain reads DARVTQTPRHKVTEMGQEVTMRCQPILGHNTVFWYRQTMMQGLELLAYFRNRAPLDDSGMPKDRFSAEMPDATLATLKIQPSEPRDSAVYFCASGLGTVSYNEQFFGPGTRLTVL.

This clone occurred a few times. The chain has TRBV7-3 and TRBJ2-5, with TRBD1 as a possible D gene (6 bases). The CDR3 loop spans 15 amino acids. With 5 bases removed from V and 5 bases from J, the gap between germline ends came to 18 bases. Germline V CDR1 and CDR2: SGHTA, FQGTGA. The CDR3 bases are TGTGCCAGCAGCCCGGGACAATTTCGAGGCGAGACCCAGTACTTC. Protein: CASSPGQFRGETQYF.

The CDR3 here is CASSGLEDSSQYF. In DNA, the CDR3 is TGTGCCAGCAGTGGTCTCGAGGACAGCTCGCAGTACTTC. The rearrangement links TRBV11-2 to TRBJ2-7, with D perhaps matching TRBD1 (6 bases). Germline V gene lookup returns CDR1 SGHAT and CDR2 FQNNGV. V was cut by 6 bases and J by 9 bases, with 18 bases left in between. CDR3 length: 13 residues.

V gene TRBV27 combines with J gene TRBJ1-2; 10 nucleotides match TRBD1. The germline V gene encodes CDR1 MNHEY and CDR2 SMNVEV (reference sequence). This CDR3 spans 16 amino acids. V gave up 5 bases and J gave up 4 bases; unmatched junction bases: 10. The CDR3 DNA follows: TGTGCCAGCAGTCCCCTCGACAGGGGGCGGTTCTATGGCTACACCTTC. The encoded protein is CASSPLDRGRFYGYTF.

The chain uses TRBV4-3 and TRBJ2-1; TRBD2 matches 9 bases. Germline assignment: CDR1 LGHNA and CDR2 YSLEER. J lost 4 bases, V lost 0 bases, and 10 bases had no gene match. The CDR3 contains 18 residues. The chain's CDR3 is CASSQDSSLAGLYNEQFF. CDR3 in DNA: TGCGCCAGCAGCCAAGATTCTTCGCTAGCGGGGCTATACAATGAGCAGTTCTTC.

CDR3 sequence (DNA): TGTGCCAGCAGCCTGGGGGGAGGGACTGAAGCTTTCTTT. Its translation is CASSLGGGTEAFF. The V and J genes are TRBV7-2 and TRBJ1-1; D may be TRBD1 (5 bases). The germline V and J ends were trimmed by 5 bases and 5 bases, with 12 bases remaining between them. The V gene's germline CDR1 is SGHTA and CDR2 FQGNSA. The length of the CDR3 is 13 residues.

V gene TRBV7-8 combines with J gene TRBJ2-5, with a possible D match to TRBD1 (6 bases). The V and J ends lost 0 bases and 1 base respectively, with 12 bases between them. Germline assignment: CDR1 SGHVS and CDR2 FQNEAQ. The CDR3 covers 16 residues. The CDR3 DNA is TGTGCCAGCAGCTTAGCTCGGTACAGGGCCCAAGAGACCCAGTACTTC. Its protein is CASSLARYRAQETQYF.

The rearrangement uses TRBV12-5 and TRBJ2-3; 8 nucleotides align to TRBD2. Unmatched junction bases numbered 4, after V lost 5 bases and J lost 0 bases. The CDR3 runs to 15 residues. Germline V lookup: CDR1 LGHNT, CDR2 FRNRAP. The CDR3 DNA reads as TGTGCTAGTGGTAGTAGCGGGGTTAGCACAGATACGCAGTATTTT. This codes for CASGSSGVSTDTQYF.

A single count supports this clone. This chain joins TRBV5-5 and TRBJ1-1; 8 positions agree with TRBD1. CDR3 length: 16 amino acids. Germline CDR1 reads SGHKS; CDR2 reads YYEKEE (reference sequence). V lost 1 base to trimming and J lost 0 bases; unmatched junction nucleotides: 5. The CDR3 loop is CASSLHRGSMNTEAFF. The CDR3 bases are TGTGCCAGCAGCTTGCACAGGGGGTCTATGAACACTGAAGCTTTCTTT.